A selection of T cell receptor beta chains follows, all from one sample in a study of beta chain features in type 1 diabetes. Libraries were prepared by immunoSEQ multiplex PCR; TCRdb keeps only in-frame clonotypes and omits some of them. The table records 110,000 to 150,000 clones, less than 8.5% of them present only once. Specimen: central memory CD4+ T cells from blood. The receptors were sampled from a woman under 40 in good health. Each CDR3 is given with its conserved first and last residue. The order of the fields is V gene, clone size, J gene, D gene, CDR3 DNA, CDR3 protein. The D gene is left open where the match is weak. The size of a clone is reported for some rows only, either as once, few or many, or as a class for expanded clones.

V gene: TRBV5-1
clone size: few
J gene: TRBJ2-5
D gene: TRBD1
CDR3 DNA: TGCGCCAGCAGCTTATTCGGACAGGCCCAAGAGACCCAGTACTTC
CDR3 protein: CASSLFGQAQETQYF

V gene: TRBV29-1
clone size: -
J gene: TRBJ1-1
D gene: -
CDR3 DNA: TGCAGCGCGTTGTGGCGGGGGGCGAACACTGAAGCTTTCTTT
CDR3 protein: CSALWRGANTEAFF

V gene: TRBV27
clone size: few
J gene: TRBJ2-3
D gene: -
CDR3 DNA: TGTGCCAGCAGTTTAAAGCTAGGCACAGATACGCAGTATTTT
CDR3 protein: CASSLKLGTDTQYF

V gene: TRBV6-5
clone size: -
J gene: TRBJ2-7
D gene: TRBD1
CDR3 DNA: TGTGCCAGCAGTTACCGGACAGGGGACGAGCAGTACTTC
CDR3 protein: CASSYRTGDEQYF

V gene: TRBV18
clone size: few
J gene: TRBJ2-3
D gene: TRBD1
CDR3 DNA: TGTGCCAGCTCCCAGGGGGTGCCTAACACAGATACGCAGTATTTT
CDR3 protein: CASSQGVPNTDTQYF

V gene: TRBV7-8
clone size: -
J gene: TRBJ2-7
D gene: TRBD2
CDR3 DNA: TGTGCCAGCAGCTTAAGTGAGACTAGCGAGTTTTACGAGCAGTACTTC
CDR3 protein: CASSLSETSEFYEQYF

V gene: TRBV6-6
clone size: few
J gene: TRBJ1-1
D gene: -
CDR3 DNA: TGTGCCAGCAGTTACTCGACAGGCTCTGAAGCTTTCTTT
CDR3 protein: CASSYSTGSEAFF

V gene: TRBV4-3
clone size: many
J gene: TRBJ2-7
D gene: TRBD2
CDR3 DNA: TGCGCCAGCAGCCAAGAGCACCGACTAGCGTCCTACGAGCAGTACTTC
CDR3 protein: CASSQEHRLASYEQYF

V gene: TRBV15
clone size: -
J gene: TRBJ2-5
D gene: -
CDR3 DNA: TGTGCCACCAGCAGAGTAACAGGGAGTGAAGAGACCCAGTACTTC
CDR3 protein: CATSRVTGSEETQYF

V gene: TRBV6-5
clone size: few
J gene: TRBJ2-1
D gene: TRBD2
CDR3 DNA: TGTGCCAGCAGCCGACTAGCAGGACCCTCGTTCTTC
CDR3 protein: CASSRLAGPSFF

V gene: TRBV7-2
clone size: few
J gene: TRBJ1-4
D gene: -
CDR3 DNA: TGTGCCAGCAGCTTAGGGGGCCCTAATGAAAAACTGTTTTTT
CDR3 protein: CASSLGGPNEKLFF

V gene: TRBV2
clone size: -
J gene: TRBJ2-6
D gene: TRBD1
CDR3 DNA: TGTGCCAGCAGTGAAGGAGACAGGGGGTTTTACTCTGGGGCCAACGTCCTGACTTTC
CDR3 protein: CASSEGDRGFYSGANVLTF

V gene: TRBV28
clone size: few
J gene: TRBJ2-7
D gene: TRBD2
CDR3 DNA: TGTGCCAGCTTAAGCGGGAGGGCCTACGAGCAGTACTTC
CDR3 protein: CASLSGRAYEQYF

V gene: TRBV28
clone size: many
J gene: TRBJ2-4
D gene: TRBD2
CDR3 DNA: TGTGCCAGCAGCCCCGCCCGAAGCGGGAGGGCCGGCGGGGACTTC
CDR3 protein: CASSPARSGRAGGDF

V gene: TRBV27
clone size: few
J gene: TRBJ2-6
D gene: -
CDR3 DNA: TGTGCCAGCAGTTTCTCGAGCGGCGGGGTGGCTGGGGCCAACGTCCTGACTTTC
CDR3 protein: CASSFSSGGVAGANVLTF

V gene: TRBV7-7
clone size: -
J gene: TRBJ2-5
D gene: -
CDR3 DNA: TGTGCTAGCAGCTTGCACCCCCAGGGCCAAGAGACCCAGTACTTC
CDR3 protein: CASSLHPQGQETQYF